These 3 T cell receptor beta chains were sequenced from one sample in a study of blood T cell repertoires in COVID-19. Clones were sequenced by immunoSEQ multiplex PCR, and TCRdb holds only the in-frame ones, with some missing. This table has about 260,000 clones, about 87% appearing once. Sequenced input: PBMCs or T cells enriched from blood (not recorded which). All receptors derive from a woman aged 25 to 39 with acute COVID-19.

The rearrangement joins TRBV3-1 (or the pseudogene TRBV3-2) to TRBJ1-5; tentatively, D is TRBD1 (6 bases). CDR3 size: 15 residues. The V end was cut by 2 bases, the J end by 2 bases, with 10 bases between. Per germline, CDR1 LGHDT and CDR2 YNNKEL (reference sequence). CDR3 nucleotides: TGTGCCAGCAGCCAAACGACAGGCGGCAATCAGCCCCAGCATTTT. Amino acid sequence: CASSQTTGGNQPQHF.

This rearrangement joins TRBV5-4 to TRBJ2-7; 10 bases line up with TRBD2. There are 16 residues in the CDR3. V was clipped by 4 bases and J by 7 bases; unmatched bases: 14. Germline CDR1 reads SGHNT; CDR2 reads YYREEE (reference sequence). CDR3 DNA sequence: TGTGCCAGCAGCCTGGGTCTAGCGGGAGCGGAAAGAGAGCAGTACTTC. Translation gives CASSLGLAGAEREQYF.

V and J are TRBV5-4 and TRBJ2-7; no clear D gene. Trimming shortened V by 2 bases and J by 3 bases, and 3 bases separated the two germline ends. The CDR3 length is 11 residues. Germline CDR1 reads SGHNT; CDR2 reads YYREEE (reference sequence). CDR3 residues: CASSFNYEQYF. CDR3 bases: TGTGCCAGCAGCTTTAACTACGAGCAGTACTTC.